Following are 8 T cell receptor beta chains from one sample sequenced in a study of blood T cells in healthy people across ages (dated by TCRdb to the mid-2010s). Libraries came from 5' RACE. Sequencing took place on an Illumina HiSeq 2500. A second roughly 6 to 12 cycle PCR used a sample-barcoded 5' primer and a J-beta primer mix. TCRdb applied fastp at Q25 and MiXCR to the public reads, then kept only in-frame beta chains. Rows with a matching CDR3 protein are joined into one entry that keeps the most common DNA and genes. The sample data list about 1.4 million distinct CDR3 sequences, and 59% of these were observed just once. Together, the top ten hold 5% to 7% of the sample. Material: blood. These TCRs come from a man between 18 and 35 years old in good health.

The V call is TRBV3-1, the J call TRBJ2-3, with D possibly matching TRBD1 (6 bases). The CDR3 contains 17 residues. Germline loops: CDR1 LGHDT, CDR2 YNNKEL (reference sequence). The V and J ends lost 2 bases and 5 bases respectively, with 20 bases between them. The CDR3 loop is CASSQRGGRGGIDTQYF. The CDR3 DNA sequence: TGTGCCAGCAGCCAACGAGGGGGTAGGGGCGGTATAGATACGCAGTATTTT.

This chain connects TRBV5-1 to TRBJ2-7, with no clear D. The CDR3 contains 14 residues. The ends were cut back, 3 bases at V and 1 base at J, with 11 bases in the middle. Germline CDR1 SGHRS, CDR2 YFSETQ. The CDR3 loop is CASSWETVSYEQYF. The CDR3 DNA reads as TGCGCCAGCAGCTGGGAAACTGTATCCTACGAGCAGTACTTC.

The V and J genes are TRBV20-1 and TRBJ1-2, with 9 bases aligning to TRBD1. V lost 5 bases, J lost 1 base, and 5 bases stayed unmatched. This CDR3 is 14 amino acids long. Germline-derived CDR1 and CDR2 are DFQATT and SNEGSKA (reference sequence). This CDR3 is CSAEGTGLNYGYTF. In DNA, the CDR3 is TGCAGTGCTGAAGGGACAGGGCTTAACTATGGCTACACCTTC.

The chain employs TRBV7-2 and TRBJ1-2; maybe TRBD1 (6 bases). CDR3 size: 17 residues. V shed 1 base and J shed 2 bases, with 17 bases lying between them. Looked up from germline, CDR1 is SGHTA and CDR2 is FQGNSA. CDR3 sequence (DNA): TGTGCCAGCAGCTTAGGGGGGGCGAGGGAGGGGAACTATGGCTACACCTTC. Residues: CASSLGGAREGNYGYTF.

The chain combines TRBV20-1 with TRBJ2-7; 9 bases match TRBD1. V shed 1 base, J shed 1 base, and the junction held 5 bases outside the gene matches. CDR1 and CDR2 from the germline V gene are DFQATT and SNEGSKA (reference sequence). The CDR3 has 15 residues. This chain's CDR3 is CSARGDRGTSYEQYF. CDR3 sequence (DNA): TGCAGTGCTAGAGGCGACAGGGGGACTTCCTACGAGCAGTACTTC.

The chain recombines TRBV10-3 with TRBJ2-6, with D perhaps matching TRBD1 (5 bases). The germline V gene has CDR1 ENHRY and CDR2 SYGVKD. Between the trimmed V and J ends, which lost 2 bases and 2 bases, there was a span of 13 bases. The CDR3 length is 17 residues. CDR3: CAISELGAGTGANVLTF. CDR3 nucleotides: TGTGCCATCAGTGAGCTTGGGGCTGGAACTGGGGCCAACGTCCTGACTTTC.

V is TRBV20-1 and J is TRBJ2-6; possible D gene TRBD1, 5 bases. The CDR3 totals 14 residues. Trimming pared 5 bases from V and 1 base from J, leaving 9 bases between. CDR1 and CDR2 from the germline V gene are DFQATT and SNEGSKA (reference sequence). This CDR3 reads CSAGTGSGANVLTF. CDR3 nucleotides: TGCAGTGCTGGAACAGGATCTGGGGCCAACGTCCTGACTTTC.

As to this clonotype: A junction end diverges from the germline sequence, so it may reflect a read error. The DNA of the CDR3 is TGCGCCAGCAGCCTTTACGCTGGGGGTAATTCACCTCTCCACTTT. Translating it yields CASSLYAGGNSPLHF. This sequence joins TRBV4-3 and TRBJ1-6, with D perhaps TRBD1 (5 bases). Germline CDR1 reads LGHNA; CDR2 reads YSLEER. The CDR3 has 15 residues.